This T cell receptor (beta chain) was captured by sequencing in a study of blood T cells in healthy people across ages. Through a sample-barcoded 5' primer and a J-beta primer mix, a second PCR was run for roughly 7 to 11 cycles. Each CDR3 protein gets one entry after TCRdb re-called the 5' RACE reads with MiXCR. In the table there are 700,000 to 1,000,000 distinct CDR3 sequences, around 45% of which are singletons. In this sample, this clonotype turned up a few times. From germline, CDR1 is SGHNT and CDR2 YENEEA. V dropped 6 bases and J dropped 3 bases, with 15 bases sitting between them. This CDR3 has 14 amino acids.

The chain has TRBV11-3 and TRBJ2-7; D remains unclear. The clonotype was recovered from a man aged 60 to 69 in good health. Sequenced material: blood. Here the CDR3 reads CASRRTEKNYEQYF. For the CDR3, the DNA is TGTGCCAGCAGAAGGACGGAAAAAAACTACGAGCAGTACTTC.